This entry features one T cell receptor beta chain sequence. Its specificity is not known. The CDR3 is made up of 15 amino acids. Germline CDR1 reads LNHDA; CDR2 reads SQIVND (reference sequence). V lost 1 base and J lost 3, with 10 bases in between. The data were taken from a study of T cell responses to AZD1222 COVID-19 vaccine. Study results and caveats: There were vaccine-associated CD4 TCRs across spike, dominant at 160-218 and 743-854. Baseline seropositivity occurred in only a handful of AZD1222 recipients. Repertoires were obtained solely post-peak T cell response.

Clones were read by immunoSEQ multiplex PCR, and TCRdb kept only the in-frame ones, dropping some. This table has some 200,000 clones, 91% appearing once. This TCR was sampled from an adult who received the AZD1222 COVID-19 vaccine. The sample in question was peripheral blood, obtained 28 days after the second AZD1222 dose. V and J are TRBV19 and TRBJ1-5; D unresolved. The CDR3 bases are TGTGCCAGTAGTATAGCTGGTCATCCCAATCAGCCCCAGCATTTT. Translation gives CASSIAGHPNQPQHF.